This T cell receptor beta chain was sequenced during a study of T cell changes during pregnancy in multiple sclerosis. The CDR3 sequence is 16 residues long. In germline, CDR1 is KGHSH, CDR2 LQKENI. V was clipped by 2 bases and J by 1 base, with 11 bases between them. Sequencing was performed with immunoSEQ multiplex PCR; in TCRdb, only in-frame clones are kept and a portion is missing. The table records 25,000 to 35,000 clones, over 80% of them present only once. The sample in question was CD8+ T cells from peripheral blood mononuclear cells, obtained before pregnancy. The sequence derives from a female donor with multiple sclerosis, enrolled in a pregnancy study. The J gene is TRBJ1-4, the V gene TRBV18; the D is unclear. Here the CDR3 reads CASSPGQMETNEKLFF. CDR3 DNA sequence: TGTGCCAGCTCACCAGGGCAGATGGAAACTAATGAAAAACTGTTTTTT.